These 14 T cell receptor beta chains were all obtained from the same sample, sequenced in a study of cytomegalovirus exposure and HLA in healthy donors. PCR amplification relied on 60 Vbeta primers (plus 13 Jbeta primers). Sequencing used immunoSEQ multiplex PCR; TCRdb keeps in-frame clones, though not all of them. Seen here are about 86,000 clones, 60% to 80% observed once, and the top ten hold more than 7%. The sample taken for sequencing was PBMCs. These receptor sequences come from a man aged 55 to 69 in good health and CMV-seronegative.

In this sample, this clone turned up many times. The chain employs TRBV6-1 and TRBJ2-2; 9 bases agree with TRBD1. The CDR3 is made up of 15 amino acids. The V segment lost 6 bases and the J segment 7 bases; nucleotides outside the gene matches: 9. Germline CDR1 MNHNS, CDR2 SASEGT. The CDR3 coding sequence is TGTGCCAGCAGCGCGGACAGGGGTGATATCGGGGAGCTGTTTTTT. Its translation is CASSADRGDIGELFF.

In nucleotides, the CDR3 is TGTGCCAGCAGTACCCGGACTAGCGGCACCTACCAAGAGACCCAGTACTTC. Its protein is CASSTRTSGTYQETQYF. V and J are TRBV4-2 and TRBJ2-5; 10 nucleotides match TRBD2. Trimming took 6 bases from V and 0 from J; bases not matched to a gene: 10. Germline V gene lookup returns CDR1 LGHNA and CDR2 YNFKEQ. The CDR3 extends over 17 amino acids.

The chain has TRBV6-6 and TRBJ2-2, with 7 bases that match TRBD1. The V and J ends lost 5 bases and 5 bases, in that order; junction bases with no gene match: 5. From germline, CDR1 is MNHNY and CDR2 SVGAGI (reference sequence). This CDR3 contains 14 residues. CDR3 in amino acids: CASSSSRGTGELFF. In DNA form, the CDR3 reads TGTGCCAGCAGTAGCTCCAGGGGGACCGGGGAGCTGTTTTTT.

V usage is TRBV28 and J usage is TRBJ1-5; no clear D gene. The germline V and J ends were trimmed by 5 bases and 4 bases, with 24 bases remaining between them. The CDR3 loop spans 18 amino acids. The germline gives CDR1 MDHEN, CDR2 SYDVKM. The CDR3 DNA sequence: TGTGCCAGCAGTCTCGACTACATAAGGCAACCCTTAAATCAGCCCCAGCATTTT. It codes for CASSLDYIRQPLNQPQHF.

This sequence joins TRBV27 and TRBJ2-1; D perhaps matches TRBD2 (5 bases). V was trimmed by 7 bases and J by 9 bases, leaving 13 bases between them. This CDR3 comprises 12 residues. CDR1 is MNHEY and CDR2 is SMNVEV in the germline V gene (reference sequence). The CDR3 here is CASIPGKCEQFF. CDR3 nucleotide sequence: TGTGCCAGCATTCCCGGGAAATGTGAGCAGTTCTTC.

For this clone: The junction departs from the called germline gene at one end, perhaps through a read error. The same CDR3 arises from other DNA sequences in this sample as well. The rearrangement joins TRBV19 to TRBJ2-3, with D maybe TRBD2 (6 bases). CDR1 and CDR2 from the germline V gene are LNHDA and SQIVND (reference sequence). The CDR3 is 15 amino acids. The CDR3 DNA sequence: TGTGCCAGTAGTAATAGGACGTGGGAGGCAGACACGCAGTATTTT. Its translation: CASSNRTWEADTQYF.

The gene calls are TRBV28 and TRBJ2-7, with a possible D match to TRBD1 (6 bases). The V end was cut by 5 bases, the J end by 2 bases, with 16 bases between. Looked up from germline, CDR1 is MDHEN and CDR2 is SYDVKM. This CDR3 has 15 residues. The chain's CDR3 is CASSPLGTPPYEQYF. CDR3 in DNA: TGTGCCAGCAGTCCGCTGGGGACACCTCCCTACGAGCAGTACTTC.

The chain employs TRBV5-6 and TRBJ2-1; 10 bases align to TRBD1. Germline lookup yields CDR1 SGHDT and CDR2 YYEEEE. V lost 1 base and J lost 2; bases outside the gene matches: 6. There are 17 residues in the CDR3. The CDR3 is CASSLWGQGSPYNEQFF. The CDR3 DNA sequence: TGTGCCAGCAGCTTGTGGGGACAGGGGAGTCCCTACAATGAGCAGTTCTTC.

The DNA of the CDR3 is TGTGCCAGTAGTATAGATCGGAGTCAATCCTATGGCTACACCTTC. Translating gives CASSIDRSQSYGYTF. The chain has TRBV19 and TRBJ1-2; D gene ambiguous. Germline CDR1 and CDR2: LNHDA and SQIVND (reference sequence). This CDR3 spans 15 amino acids. The germline V and J ends were trimmed by 0 bases and 4 bases, with 12 bases remaining between them.

This clone was counted only a few times. This chain uses TRBV30 with TRBJ1-5, with 9 bases aligning to TRBD1. The CDR3 totals 16 residues. Germline V lookup: CDR1 GTSNPN, CDR2 SVGIG (reference sequence). V trimming: 2 bases; J trimming: 4 bases; junction bases outside the gene matches: 9. Here the CDR3 reads CAWSPPNGQGNQPQHF. The CDR3 DNA sequence: TGTGCCTGGAGTCCCCCCAATGGACAGGGGAATCAGCCCCAGCATTTT.

This chain uses TRBV6-6 with TRBJ2-2, with a tentative D call TRBD2 (5 bases). This CDR3 contains 16 residues. Germline values: CDR1 MNHNY, CDR2 SVGAGI (reference sequence). V was trimmed by 4 bases and J by 0 bases, leaving 12 bases between them. This CDR3 reads CASSFAQTTNTGELFF. The CDR3 coding sequence is TGTGCCAGCAGTTTTGCCCAGACTACGAACACCGGGGAGCTGTTTTTT.

This chain joins TRBV2 and TRBJ2-3; 9 bases match TRBD1. The trim removed 5 bases at V and 10 bases at J, leaving 1 base unmatched. This CDR3 is 11 amino acids long. Germline V gene data show CDR1 as SNHLY and CDR2 as FYNNEI. DNA of the CDR3: TGTGCCAGCAGTTGGACAGGGGCGCAGTATTTT. Encoded protein: CASSWTGAQYF.

As to this clone: Other DNA sequences in the sample encode the same CDR3. The chain is built from TRBV7-2 and TRBJ2-5; D remains unclear. The CDR3 sequence is 14 residues long. In germline, CDR1 is SGHTA, CDR2 FQGNSA. V was pared by 1 base and J by 5 bases, with 11 bases between. The chain's CDR3 is CASSLGGLSETQYF. The CDR3, as DNA: TGTGCCAGCAGCTTAGGTGGGCTGTCGGAGACCCAGTACTTC.

The J gene is TRBJ1-1, the V gene TRBV27; TRBD1 aligns across 8 bases. V dropped 6 bases and J dropped 0; count of bases not matched to a gene: 12. Germline V gives CDR1 MNHEY, CDR2 SMNVEV (reference sequence). CDR3 length: 17 amino acids. The CDR3 nucleotides read TGTGCCAGCAGCCCCGGGAAAGGGACAGGAATGAACACTGAAGCTTTCTTT. Residues: CASSPGKGTGMNTEAFF.